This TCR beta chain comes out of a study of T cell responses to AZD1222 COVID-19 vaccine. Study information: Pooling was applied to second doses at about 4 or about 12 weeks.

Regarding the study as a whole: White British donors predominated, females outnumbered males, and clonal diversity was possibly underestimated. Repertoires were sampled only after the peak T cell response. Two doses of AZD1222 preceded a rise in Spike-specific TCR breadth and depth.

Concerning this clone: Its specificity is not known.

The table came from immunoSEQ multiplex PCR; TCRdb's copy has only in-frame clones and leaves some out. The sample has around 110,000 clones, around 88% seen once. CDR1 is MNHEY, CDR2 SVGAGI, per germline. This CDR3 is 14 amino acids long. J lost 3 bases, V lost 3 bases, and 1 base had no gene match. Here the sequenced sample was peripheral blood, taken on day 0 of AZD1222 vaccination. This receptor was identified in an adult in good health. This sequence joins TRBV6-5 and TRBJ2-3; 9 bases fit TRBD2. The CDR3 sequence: CASSYAGGTDTQYF. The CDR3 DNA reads TGTGCCAGCAGTTATGCGGGGGGGACAGATACGCAGTATTTT.